The TCR beta chain described here comes from a study of beta chain features in type 1 diabetes. Findings and caveats of the study: Amplification by PCR could prefer shorter templates, with the same effect in patients and controls. Still unanswered here is whether HLA type influences TCRB rearrangement. More deletions and fewer insertions at VDJ junctions were found in patients with type 1 diabetes.

Turning to this clone: The antigen is not known.

Purity (above 95%) was reached by all sorted populations. Germline CDR1 reads GTSNPN; CDR2 reads SVGIG (reference sequence). Trimming removed 4 bases at V and 4 bases at J, with 16 bases between. The CDR3 totals 14 residues. The entirety of the isolated RNA underwent reverse transcription, so expressed TCRB transcripts were sequenced. The protocol was immunoSEQ multiplex PCR, while the TCRdb copy is restricted to in-frame clones and leaves out a portion. The sample contains some 220,000 clones, approximately 11% of which appear only once. This receptor was identified in a man aged 18 to 30 in good health. The chain carries TRBV30 and TRBJ1-1; D might be TRBD1 (6 bases). Sequenced sample: central memory CD4+ T cells from blood. In DNA, the CDR3 is TGTGCCTGGAATACAGGGAACCTGGGCACTGAAGCTTTCTTT. It specifies CAWNTGNLGTEAFF.